This TCR beta chain was sequenced during a study of blood T cell repertoires in COVID-19. Study context: Italy, Spain and the United States were the sources of the convalescent and acute COVID-19 samples. T cells, B-cell-depleted T cells, or PBMCs provided the cDNA or gDNA that served as material.

As originally analysed: Reference gene primers were amplified, and this amplification served to estimate nucleated cell counts. Assay: immunoSEQ multiplex PCR; the TCRdb copy retains only in-frame clones and omits some. D and trimming come from the DNA, and the V and J calls and clone size come from that table. Of 150,000 or so clones listed, approximately 90% are singletons. This CDR3 is 16 amino acids long. CDR1 SGHRS and CDR2 YFSETQ come from the germline V gene. The V end lost 2 bases, the J end lost 4 bases, and 16 bases lay between the germline ends. This clonotype was obtained from a man younger than 30 with acute or convalescent COVID-19. V and J are TRBV5-1 and TRBJ1-3; a weak D match, TRBD1 (6 bases). Sequencing was carried out using peripheral blood. The chain's CDR3 is CASSFMPQGSGNTIYF. DNA for the CDR3: TGCGCCAGCAGCTTCATGCCCCAGGGGTCGGGAAACACCATATATTTT.